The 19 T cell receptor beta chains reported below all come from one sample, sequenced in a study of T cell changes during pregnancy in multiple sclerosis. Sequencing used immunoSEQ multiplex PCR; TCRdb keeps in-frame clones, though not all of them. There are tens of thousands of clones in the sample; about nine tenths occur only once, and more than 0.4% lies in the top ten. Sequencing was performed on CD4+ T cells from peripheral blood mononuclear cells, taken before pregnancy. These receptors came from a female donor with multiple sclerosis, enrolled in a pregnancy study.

The CDR3 DNA is TGTGCCAGCAGTGCAACCGGGACTAGACGGTACTTC. This encodes CASSATGTRRYF. The chain has TRBV28 and TRBJ2-7; 8 bases line up with TRBD2. The CDR3 runs 12 residues. With 5 bases clipped from V and 12 bases from J, the junction kept 9 bases outside the gene matches. Germline V gives CDR1 MDHEN, CDR2 SYDVKM.

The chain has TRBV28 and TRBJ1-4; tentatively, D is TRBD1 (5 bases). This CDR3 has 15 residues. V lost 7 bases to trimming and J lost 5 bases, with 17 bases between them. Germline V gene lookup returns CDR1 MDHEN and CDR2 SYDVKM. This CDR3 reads CASTQGLGKNEKLFF. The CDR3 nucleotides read TGTGCCAGCACCCAGGGATTGGGAAAAAATGAAAAACTGTTTTTT.

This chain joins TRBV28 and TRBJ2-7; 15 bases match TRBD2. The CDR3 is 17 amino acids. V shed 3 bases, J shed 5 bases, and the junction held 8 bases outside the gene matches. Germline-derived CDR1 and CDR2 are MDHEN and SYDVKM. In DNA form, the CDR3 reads TGTGCCAGCAGTTTCCTCGGACTAGCGGGAGGGCAGGACGAGCAGTACTTC. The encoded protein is CASSFLGLAGGQDEQYF. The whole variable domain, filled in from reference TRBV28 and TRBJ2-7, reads DVKVTQSSRYLVKRTGEKVFLECVQDMDHENMFWYRQDPGLGLRLIYFSYDVKMKEKGDIPEGYSVSREKKERFSLILESASTNQTSMYLCASSFLGLAGGQDEQYFGPGTRLTVT.

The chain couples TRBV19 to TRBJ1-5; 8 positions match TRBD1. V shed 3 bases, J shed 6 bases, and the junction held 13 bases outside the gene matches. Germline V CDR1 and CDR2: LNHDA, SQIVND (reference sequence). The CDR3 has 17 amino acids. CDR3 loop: CASSMGPTGGITQPQHF. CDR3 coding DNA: TGTGCCAGTAGTATGGGGCCTACAGGGGGTATCACTCAGCCCCAGCATTTT.

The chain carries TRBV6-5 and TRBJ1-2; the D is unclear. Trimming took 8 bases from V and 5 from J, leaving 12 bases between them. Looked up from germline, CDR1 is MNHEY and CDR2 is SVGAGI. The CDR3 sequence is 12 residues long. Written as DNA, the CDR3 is TGTGCCAGCGTCCACGGTGATTATGGCTACACCTTC. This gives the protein CASVHGDYGYTF.

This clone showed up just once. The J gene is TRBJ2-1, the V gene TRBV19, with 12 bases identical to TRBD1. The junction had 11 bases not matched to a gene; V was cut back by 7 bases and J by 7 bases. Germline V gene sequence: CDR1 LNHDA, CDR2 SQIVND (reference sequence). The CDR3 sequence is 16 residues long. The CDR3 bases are TGTGCCAGTACCCTCTTGGGGGGACAGGGGGCTAATGAGCAGTTCTTC. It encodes CASTLLGGQGANEQFF.

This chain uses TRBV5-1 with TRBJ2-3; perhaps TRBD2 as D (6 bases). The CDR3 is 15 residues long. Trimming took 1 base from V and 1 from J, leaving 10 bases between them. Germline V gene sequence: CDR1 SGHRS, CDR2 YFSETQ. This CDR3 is CASSLNGGGTDTQYF. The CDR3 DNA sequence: TGCGCCAGCAGCTTGAACGGGGGAGGCACAGATACGCAGTATTTT.

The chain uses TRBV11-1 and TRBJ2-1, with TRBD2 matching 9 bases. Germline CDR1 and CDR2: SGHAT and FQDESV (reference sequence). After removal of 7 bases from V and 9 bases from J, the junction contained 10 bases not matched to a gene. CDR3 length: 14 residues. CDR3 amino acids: CASTLAGPVGEQFF. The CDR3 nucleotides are TGTGCCAGCACGCTAGCGGGACCGGTCGGTGAGCAGTTCTTC.

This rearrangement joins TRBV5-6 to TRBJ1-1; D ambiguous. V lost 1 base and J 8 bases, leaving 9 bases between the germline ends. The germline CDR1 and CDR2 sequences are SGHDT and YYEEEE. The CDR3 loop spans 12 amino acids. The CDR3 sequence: CASSLTPGEAFF. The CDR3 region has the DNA TGTGCCAGCAGCTTGACCCCTGGCGAAGCTTTCTTT.

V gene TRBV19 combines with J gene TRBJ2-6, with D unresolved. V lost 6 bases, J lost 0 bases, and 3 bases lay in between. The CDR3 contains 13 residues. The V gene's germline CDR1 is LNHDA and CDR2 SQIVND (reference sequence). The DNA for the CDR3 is TGTGCCAGTAGGAGCTCTGGGGCCAACGTCCTGACTTTC. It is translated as CASRSSGANVLTF.

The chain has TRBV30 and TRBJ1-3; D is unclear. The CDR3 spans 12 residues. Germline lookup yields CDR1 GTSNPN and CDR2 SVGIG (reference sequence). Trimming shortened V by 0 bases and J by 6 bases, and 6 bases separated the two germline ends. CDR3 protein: CAWSVRENTIYF. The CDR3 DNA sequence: TGTGCCTGGAGTGTACGGGAAAACACCATATATTTT.

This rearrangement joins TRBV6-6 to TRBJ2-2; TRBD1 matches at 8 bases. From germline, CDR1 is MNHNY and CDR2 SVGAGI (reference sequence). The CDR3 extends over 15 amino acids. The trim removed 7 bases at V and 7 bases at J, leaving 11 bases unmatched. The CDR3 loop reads CASNRGQVEVGELFF. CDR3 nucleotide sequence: TGTGCCAGCAATAGGGGACAGGTTGAAGTCGGGGAGCTGTTTTTT.

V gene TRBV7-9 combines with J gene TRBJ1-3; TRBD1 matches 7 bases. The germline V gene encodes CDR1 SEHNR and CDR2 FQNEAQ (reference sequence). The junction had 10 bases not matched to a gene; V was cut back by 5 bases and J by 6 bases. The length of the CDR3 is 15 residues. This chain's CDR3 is CASSKATGRANTIYF. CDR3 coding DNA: TGTGCCAGCAGCAAGGCGACAGGGCGTGCAAACACCATATATTTT.

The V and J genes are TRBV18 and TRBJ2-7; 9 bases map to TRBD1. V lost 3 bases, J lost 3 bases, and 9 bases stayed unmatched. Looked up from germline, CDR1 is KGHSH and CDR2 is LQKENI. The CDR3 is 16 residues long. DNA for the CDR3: TGTGCCAGCTCACCGAGGGATGGACAGGGGTTCTACGAGCAGTACTTC. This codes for CASSPRDGQGFYEQYF.

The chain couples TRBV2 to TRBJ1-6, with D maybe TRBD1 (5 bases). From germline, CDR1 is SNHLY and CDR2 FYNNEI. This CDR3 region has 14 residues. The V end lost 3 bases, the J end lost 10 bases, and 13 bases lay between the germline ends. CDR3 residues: CASSELGLQSPLHF. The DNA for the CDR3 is TGTGCCAGCAGTGAGTTGGGGCTTCAATCACCCCTCCACTTT.

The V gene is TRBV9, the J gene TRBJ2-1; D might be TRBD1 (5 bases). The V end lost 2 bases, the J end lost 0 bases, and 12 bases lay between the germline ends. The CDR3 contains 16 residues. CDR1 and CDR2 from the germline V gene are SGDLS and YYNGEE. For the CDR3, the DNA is TGTGCCAGCAGCGTTCTCCAGGGAAGCTCCTACAATGAGCAGTTCTTC. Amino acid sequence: CASSVLQGSSYNEQFF.

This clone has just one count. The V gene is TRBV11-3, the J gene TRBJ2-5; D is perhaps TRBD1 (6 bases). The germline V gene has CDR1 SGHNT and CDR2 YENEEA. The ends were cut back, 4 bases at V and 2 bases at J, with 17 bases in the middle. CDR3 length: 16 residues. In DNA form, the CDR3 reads TGTGCCAGCAGCTCGCCGGATTTGGGACAACAAGAGACCCAGTACTTC. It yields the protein CASSSPDLGQQETQYF.

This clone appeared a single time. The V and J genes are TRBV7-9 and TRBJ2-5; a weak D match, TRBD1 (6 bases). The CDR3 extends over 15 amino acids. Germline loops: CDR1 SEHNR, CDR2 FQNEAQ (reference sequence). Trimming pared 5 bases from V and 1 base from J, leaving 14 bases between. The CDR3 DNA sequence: TGTGCCAGCAGCGTATGGAGAGGGGGCCAAGAGACCCAGTACTTC. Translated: CASSVWRGGQETQYF.

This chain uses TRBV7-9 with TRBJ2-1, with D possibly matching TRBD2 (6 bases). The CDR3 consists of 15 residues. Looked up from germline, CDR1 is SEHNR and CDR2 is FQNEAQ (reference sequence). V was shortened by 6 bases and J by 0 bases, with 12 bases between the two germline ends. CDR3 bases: TGTGCCAGCAGAGCCCGGGGGAGCTCCTACAATGAGCAGTTCTTC. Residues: CASRARGSSYNEQFF.